The entry below gives a single TCR beta chain sequence along with its context. What it recognizes is unknown. The trim removed 3 bases at V and 2 bases at J, leaving 9 bases unmatched. This CDR3 spans 17 amino acids. Per the germline V gene, CDR1 is SGDLS and CDR2 is YYNGEE. These data come from a study of molecular identifiers for immune sequencing clone quantification. Background on the study: For replicates, RNA isolated from approximately 20,000 or 100,000 naive CD8 cells was divided into five portions, of which four were sequenced.

Using its own MiXCR run on the PCR reads, TCRdb lists one record per CDR3 protein. Among about 320,000 distinct CDR3 sequences, roughly 24% were seen once, and the ten largest hold 0.65% to 0.95%. Study-level results: Clones above 20 RNA copies contained over 98% of effector molecules and under 1% of naive molecules.

The TCR originated in a human donor in good health. Some libraries in this study had Jurkat cell RNA spiked in. The V gene is TRBV9, the J gene TRBJ2-3; 10 positions agree with TRBD2. Sequenced: naive CD8+ T cells from blood, with Jurkat cell RNA spiked in. This sample's subset: FACS-sorted CD8+CD4-CCR7+CD45RA+ naive T cells. In nucleotides, the CDR3 is TGTGCCAGCAGCGCAGAGTGGACTAGCGGACACACAGATACGCAGTATTTT. The encoded protein is CASSAEWTSGHTDTQYF.